This T cell receptor (beta chain) was identified during a study of T cell responses to AZD1222 COVID-19 vaccine. This clone was counted once. Germline CDR1 is MNHEY and CDR2 is SVGEGT. The CDR3 covers 15 residues. The V gene lost 6 bases and the J gene lost 5 bases, with 16 bases spanning the gap. Clones were sequenced by immunoSEQ multiplex PCR, and TCRdb holds only the in-frame ones, with some missing. Here the sample spans under 40,000 clones, 85% to 90% being singletons. This sequence joins TRBV6-2 or TRBV6-3 and TRBJ1-4; D perhaps matches TRBD1 (5 bases). The sequence was collected from an adult in good health. The sample here was peripheral blood, taken on day 0 of AZD1222 vaccination. The CDR3 coding sequence is TGTGCCAGCAGGCCTTCGGGGGGGGTCAATGAAAAACTGTTTTTT. Protein product: CASRPSGGVNEKLFF.